This T cell receptor beta chain was documented in a study of T cell changes during pregnancy in multiple sclerosis. Measured with immunoSEQ multiplex PCR; TCRdb has only the in-frame clones, and not every one. The table shows tens of thousands of clones, with approximately 89% occurring only once. Per the germline V gene, CDR1 is ENHRY and CDR2 is SYGVKD. This CDR3 comprises 16 residues. With 2 bases clipped from V and 2 bases from J, the junction kept 6 bases outside the gene matches. The chain is built from TRBV10-3 and TRBJ1-2, with 9 positions matching TRBD1. The TCR originated in a female donor with multiple sclerosis, enrolled in a pregnancy study. The sample here was CD8+ T cells from peripheral blood mononuclear cells, taken in the third trimester of pregnancy. CDR3 in amino acids: CAISELSGQGNYGYTF. CDR3 in DNA: TGTGCCATCAGTGAGCTATCGGGACAGGGAAACTATGGCTACACCTTC.